These 18 T cell receptor beta chains came from one sample sequenced in a study of T cell responses to AZD1222 COVID-19 vaccine. Sequencing was performed with immunoSEQ multiplex PCR; in TCRdb, only in-frame clones are kept and a portion is missing. Of 150,000 or so clones listed, less than 95% are singletons. This specimen consisted of peripheral blood, obtained 28 days after the second AZD1222 dose. These receptors were taken from an adult who received the AZD1222 COVID-19 vaccine.

CDR3 nucleotides: TGTGCCAGCAGCGAGACTAGCGGGGGATACAATGAGCAGTTCTTC. Translating gives CASSETSGGYNEQFF. The gene calls are TRBV5-4 and TRBJ2-1; 12 bases line up with TRBD2. Per germline, CDR1 SGHNT and CDR2 YYREEE (reference sequence). This CDR3 has 15 residues. Germline trimming cut 4 bases from V and 4 bases from J; bases unmatched to any gene: 3.

The chain joins TRBV6-5 to TRBJ2-5; D is uncertain. Trimming removed 4 bases from V and 4 bases from J, with 10 bases in between. Germline CDR1 and CDR2: MNHEY and SVGAGI. The CDR3 loop spans 13 amino acids. The DNA for the CDR3 is TGTGCCAGCAGTTTGGCGGAGTTAGAGACCCAGTACTTC. This gives the protein CASSLAELETQYF.

The genes are TRBV27 and TRBJ1-2; 7 positions agree with TRBD1. Trimming removed 8 bases from V and 3 bases from J; junction bases left unmatched: 6. The CDR3 extends over 13 amino acids. Germline CDR1 reads MNHEY; CDR2 reads SMNVEV (reference sequence). Written as DNA, the CDR3 is TGTGCCAGCGGCCCGACAGGGTACTATGGCTACACCTTC. This gives the protein CASGPTGYYGYTF.

The chain recombines TRBV19 with TRBJ1-3, with D tentatively TRBD1 (5 bases). CDR3 length: 17 residues. V dropped 5 bases and J dropped 1 base, with 18 bases sitting between them. CDR1 and CDR2 (germline): LNHDA, SQIVND (reference sequence). CDR3 region: CASSVGTILGSGNTIYF. The CDR3 nucleotides read TGTGCCAGTAGTGTGGGGACTATCCTTGGGTCTGGAAACACCATATATTTT.

This chain connects TRBV6-5 to TRBJ1-5; TRBD1 might be the D (6 bases). Germline lookup yields CDR1 MNHEY and CDR2 SVGAGI. The germline V and J ends were trimmed by 0 bases and 2 bases, with 11 bases remaining between them. The CDR3 has 16 amino acids. CDR3 in amino acids: CASSYSAGVGNQPQHF. CDR3 nucleotide sequence: TGTGCCAGCAGTTACTCGGCAGGGGTGGGCAATCAGCCCCAGCATTTT.

The chain joins TRBV7-3 to TRBJ2-5; no definite D call. This CDR3 comprises 13 residues. The germline gives CDR1 SGHTA, CDR2 FQGTGA. V lost 2 bases to trimming and J lost 4 bases, with 8 bases between them. The CDR3 DNA is TGTGCCAGCAGCTTATTGGCCGGAGAGACCCAGTACTTC. As protein: CASSLLAGETQYF.

This sequence joins TRBV4-3 and TRBJ1-6; D is undetermined. This CDR3 has 16 amino acids. Trimming cost V 1 base and J 6 bases, with 13 bases left between them. The V gene's germline CDR1 is LGHNA and CDR2 YSLEER. The CDR3, as DNA: TGCGCCAGCAGCCAAGCTCTCGGGCGACCTAATTCACCCCTCCACTTT. Amino acids: CASSQALGRPNSPLHF.

The chain uses TRBV4-2 and TRBJ1-2; 7 bases align to TRBD1. CDR1 and CDR2 from the germline V gene are LGHNA and YNFKEQ. V gave up 0 bases and J gave up 3 bases; unmatched junction bases: 7. The CDR3 contains 16 residues. This chain's CDR3 is CASSQDTATGYYGYTF. Here the CDR3 DNA reads TGTGCCAGCAGCCAAGATACCGCGACAGGGTACTATGGCTACACCTTC.

The chain links TRBV28 to TRBJ1-5, with TRBD1 matching 11 bases. Germline V CDR1 and CDR2: MDHEN, SYDVKM. This CDR3 is 14 amino acids long. Trimming removed 4 bases from V and 7 bases from J; junction bases left unmatched: 3. In DNA, the CDR3 is TGTGCCAGCAGTTCCGGACAGGGGGCACAGCCCCAGCATTTT. It yields the protein CASSSGQGAQPQHF.

CDR3 region: CASLKWGGSTDTQYF. CDR3 in DNA: TGTGCCAGCTTAAAATGGGGCGGATCCACAGATACGCAGTATTTT. This chain uses TRBV21-1 with TRBJ2-3; the table's D gene call, TRBD1, was not cross checked with the DNA. TRBV21-1 is noted as a pseudogene. There are 15 residues in the CDR3.

V is TRBV28 and J is TRBJ2-5; TRBD1 aligns across 8 bases. The CDR3 loop spans 15 amino acids. CDR1 MDHEN and CDR2 SYDVKM come from the germline V gene. Germline trimming cut 6 bases from V and 3 bases from J; bases unmatched to any gene: 9. Here the CDR3 reads CASSPTRTGKETQYF. The CDR3 DNA sequence: TGTGCCAGCAGCCCAACCCGGACAGGGAAAGAGACCCAGTACTTC.

This clone was seen only a few times. This sequence joins TRBV30 and TRBJ1-5, with D unclear. There are 14 residues in the CDR3. Germline V lookup: CDR1 GTSNPN, CDR2 SVGIG (reference sequence). V lost 2 bases and J lost 3, with 11 bases in between. The chain's CDR3 is CAWSTLITNQPQHF. The DNA for the CDR3 is TGTGCCTGGAGTACTTTGATAACCAATCAGCCCCAGCATTTT.

This clone was counted between two and nine times. DNA for the CDR3: TGTGCCAGCAGTGAAGACTTCCTTTACCAATCTGGAAACACCATATATTTT. Its translation is CASSEDFLYQSGNTIYF. This chain links TRBV2 with TRBJ1-3, with D unresolved. CDR1 SNHLY and CDR2 FYNNEI come from the germline V gene. Trimming stripped 1 base from V and 1 base from J, with 14 bases between. The CDR3 length is 17 residues.

V usage is TRBV19 and J usage is TRBJ1-5; 7 nucleotides agree with TRBD1. Unmatched junction bases numbered 9, after V lost 7 bases and J lost 6 bases. The CDR3 is made up of 14 amino acids. Germline-derived CDR1 and CDR2 are LNHDA and SQIVND (reference sequence). The DNA for the CDR3 is TGTGCCAGTATTGACCCCCCAGGGGGTCAGCCCCAGCATTTT. It translates to CASIDPPGGQPQHF.

V gene TRBV6-1 combines with J gene TRBJ2-5; 10 bases fit TRBD2. Germline CDR1 reads MNHNS; CDR2 reads SASEGT. The CDR3 has 15 amino acids. The junction had 1 base not matched to a gene; V was cut back by 3 bases and J by 0 bases. The CDR3 coding sequence is TGTGCCAGCAGTGAGCTAGCGGGGGACCAAGAGACCCAGTACTTC. This sequence encodes CASSELAGDQETQYF.

V gene TRBV3-1 (or the pseudogene TRBV3-2) combines with J gene TRBJ1-4; 10 bases match TRBD1. This CDR3 region has 16 residues. Trimming cost V 4 bases and J 7 bases; bases outside gene matches: 9. Germline V gene lookup returns CDR1 LGHDT and CDR2 YNNKEL (reference sequence). In DNA form, the CDR3 reads TGTGCCAGCAGCCTCAGACAGGGGGCAGTTAGTGAAAAACTGTTTTTT. Residues: CASSLRQGAVSEKLFF.

This chain connects TRBV7-6 to TRBJ2-5; D is undetermined. Trimming shortened V by 5 bases and J by 7 bases, and 14 bases separated the two germline ends. Germline values: CDR1 SGHVS, CDR2 FNYEAQ. The CDR3 spans 13 residues. The CDR3 sequence is CASSTDRVGTQYF. The CDR3 nucleotides read TGTGCCAGCAGCACAGATAGGGTGGGGACCCAGTACTTC.

The rearrangement links TRBV6-5 to TRBJ1-1; no firm D call. V was shortened by 5 bases and J by 1 base, with 8 bases between the two germline ends. This CDR3 has 13 amino acids. The germline V gene encodes CDR1 MNHEY and CDR2 SVGAGI. CDR3 DNA sequence: TGTGCCAGCAGTCCACATGAGAACACTGAAGCTTTCTTT. It yields the protein CASSPHENTEAFF.